The clone carrying this T cell receptor (beta chain) came up many times. The lymph nodes were axillary draining lymph nodes from breast cancer patients. This CDR3 comprises 15 residues. V shed 4 bases, J shed 7 bases, and the junction held 3 bases outside the gene matches. From germline, CDR1 is SGDLS and CDR2 YYNGEE. This sample is part of a study of breast tumors, draining lymph nodes, adjacent tissues. Using its own MiXCR run on the multiplex PCR reads, TCRdb lists one record per CDR3 protein. The repertoire includes fewer than 150,000 distinct CDR3 sequences, about 20% of them detected once, and about 2% sits in the top ten.

The clonotype originates from a female donor with breast cancer. Some clones in this sample may be carry-over from other donors' samples. V usage is TRBV9 and J usage is TRBJ1-6; 12 bases match TRBD1. The sample comprised axillary lymph node tissue. The CDR3 DNA follows: TGTGCCAGCAGCATCGGGACAGGGGGCAATTCACCCCTCCACTTT. Protein sequence: CASSIGTGGNSPLHF. Filled out from reference TRBV9 and TRBJ1-6, the complete variable domain reads DSGVTQTPKHLITATGQRVTLRCSPRSGDLSVYWYQQSLDQGLQFLIQYYNGEERAKGNILERFSAQQFPDLHSELNLSSLELGDSALYFCASSIGTGGNSPLHFGNGTRLTVT.